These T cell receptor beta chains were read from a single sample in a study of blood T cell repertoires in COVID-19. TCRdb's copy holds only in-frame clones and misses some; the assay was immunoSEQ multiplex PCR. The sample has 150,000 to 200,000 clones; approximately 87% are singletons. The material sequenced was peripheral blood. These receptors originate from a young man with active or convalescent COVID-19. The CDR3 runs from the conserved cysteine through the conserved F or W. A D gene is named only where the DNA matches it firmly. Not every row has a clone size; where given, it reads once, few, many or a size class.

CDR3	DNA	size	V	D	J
CASRLGVSTEAFF	TGTGCCAGCAGATTAGGGGTCTCCACTGAAGCTTTCTTT	-	TRBV2	-	TRBJ1-1
CASSFGQNTEAFF	TGTGCCAGCAGCTTCGGACAGAACACTGAAGCTTTCTTT	-	TRBV9	-	TRBJ1-1
CASRLTGWDEQYF	TGTGCCAGCAGACTGACAGGGTGGGACGAGCAGTACTTC	-	TRBV12-3/TRBV12-4	TRBD1	TRBJ2-7
CASSPRGIILAGNTIYF	TGTGCCAGCAGCCCCAGGGGAATAATCTTAGCTGGAAACACCATATATTTT	-	TRBV7-9	-	TRBJ1-3
CASSQEQGGWEQYF	TGTGCCAGCAGCCAAGAGCAGGGAGGTTGGGAGCAGTACTTC	few	TRBV4-2	-	TRBJ2-7
CATSRPTGALHNEQFF	TGTGCCACCAGTCGCCCCACAGGGGCCTTGCACAATGAGCAGTTCTTC	-	TRBV24-1	TRBD1	TRBJ2-1
CASSILSGNQETQYF	TGTGCCAGTAGTATATTGTCGGGGAACCAAGAGACCCAGTACTTC	-	TRBV19	-	TRBJ2-5
CASSLEGLAGVETQYF	TGTGCCAGCAGCTTGGAGGGACTAGCGGGGGTTGAGACCCAGTACTTC	-	TRBV5-5	TRBD2	TRBJ2-5
CASSIIGDRGQETQYF	TGTGCTAGCAGCATTATAGGGGACAGGGGTCAAGAGACCCAGTACTTC	few	TRBV7-7	TRBD1	TRBJ2-5
CASNRDREGKAFF	TGCGCCAGCAACCGGGACAGGGAAGGGAAAGCTTTCTTT	few	TRBV5-1	TRBD1	TRBJ1-1
CAGAGQSNQPQHF	TGTGCCGGGGCTGGACAGTCAAATCAGCCCCAGCATTTT	few	TRBV2	-	TRBJ1-5
CASNYQGNTEAFF	TGTGCCAGCAATTATCAGGGGAACACTGAAGCTTTCTTT	-	TRBV6-5	-	TRBJ1-1
CASSPYRIGHTEAFF	TGTGCCAGCAGCCCATATCGGATTGGGCACACTGAAGCTTTCTTT	-	TRBV3-1/TRBV3-2	-	TRBJ1-1
CASSWTGGEQYF	TGTGCCAGCAGCTGGACAGGGGGCGAGCAGTACTTC	-	TRBV5-5	TRBD1	TRBJ2-7
CATSTGSGPQVGQYF	TGTGCCACCAGCACGGGCAGCGGGCCCCAGGTTGGCCAGTACTTC	once	TRBV15	-	TRBJ2-5
CASSPSGTPRETQYF	TGTGCCAGCAGCCCTAGCGGGACCCCGAGGGAGACCCAGTACTTC	few	TRBV3-1/TRBV3-2	TRBD2	TRBJ2-5
CASTTRAGNTIYF	TGTGCCAGCACCACGAGGGCTGGAAACACCATATATTTT	few	TRBV5-5	-	TRBJ1-3
CAISENTDIYGYTF	TGTGCCATCAGTGAGAACACGGACATCTATGGCTACACCTTC	-	TRBV10-3	-	TRBJ1-2
CASSPFGGWDQPQHF	TGTGCCAGCTCACCATTCGGGGGATGGGATCAGCCCCAGCATTTT	-	TRBV18	-	TRBJ1-5
CASSERGHSNTEAFF	TGTGCCAGCAGTGAAAGAGGACATTCGAACACTGAAGCTTTCTTT	-	TRBV6-1	-	TRBJ1-1
CASSVVNGGYGYTF	TGTGCCAGCAGTGTGGTAAATGGCGGCTATGGCTACACCTTC	-	TRBV28	-	TRBJ1-2
CASSLQENTEAFF	TGTGCCAGTAGCCTTCAGGAGAACACTGAAGCTTTCTTT	-	TRBV19	-	TRBJ1-1
CASSEYTYGYTF	TGTGCCAGCAGTGAATACACCTATGGCTACACCTTC	-	TRBV6-1	-	TRBJ1-2
CASSKELCGTGDRAYEQYF	TGTGCCAGCAGCAAAGAATTATGTGGGACAGGGGACAGGGCCTACGAGCAGTACTTC	-	TRBV21-1	-	TRBJ2-7
CASSQDRGLLNTEAFF	TGCGCCAGCAGCCAAGATCGGGGACTCCTGAACACTGAAGCTTTCTTT	-	TRBV4-1	-	TRBJ1-1
CAIGPSGSKDRVEDYGYTF	TGTGCTATTGGCCCTTCAGGTTCCAAAGACAGGGTTGAAGACTATGGCTACACCTTC	-	TRBV10-3	TRBD1	TRBJ1-2
CASSLDRGRGYTF	TGTGCCAGCAGTTTGGACAGGGGTCGGGGCTACACCTTC	-	TRBV12-3/TRBV12-4	TRBD1	TRBJ1-2
CASSSRQGVRKLFF	TGTGCCAGCAGTTCAAGACAGGGGGTTAGGAAACTGTTTTTT	once	TRBV28	TRBD1	TRBJ1-4
CASSLAGGEQFF	TGTGCCAGCAGCTTAGCGGGGGGTGAGCAGTTCTTC	-	TRBV7-9	-	TRBJ2-1
CASSPYSNQPQHF	TGCGCCAGCAGCCCCTATAGCAATCAGCCCCAGCATTTT	-	TRBV5-1	-	TRBJ1-5
CASSGTGVIFGTGELFF	TGTGCCAGCAGTGGGACAGGGGTGATTTTTGGCACCGGGGAGCTGTTTTTT	-	TRBV6-1	TRBD1	TRBJ2-2
CASTKSYRGLVDTQYF	TGCGCCAGCACCAAAAGCTACAGGGGGCTTGTAGATACGCAGTATTTT	-	TRBV10-1	TRBD1	TRBJ2-3
CATSSEKWEYEQYF	TGTGCCACCAGCAGTGAGAAGTGGGAGTACGAGCAGTACTTC	-	TRBV15	-	TRBJ2-7
CASSNTPGQRSSEAFF	TGTGCCAGCAGTAACACTCCGGGACAGCGGAGTAGCGAAGCTTTCTTT	-	TRBV27	TRBD1	TRBJ1-1
CSVGDGGVSGYTF	TGCAGCGTGGGGGACGGAGGGGTCAGTGGCTACACCTTC	few	TRBV29-1	-	TRBJ1-2
CASSRQGETYYGYTF	TGTGCCAGCAGTCGACAGGGGGAAACCTACTATGGCTACACCTTC	-	TRBV28	TRBD1	TRBJ1-2
CSGGTVSHGYTF	TGCAGCGGGGGAACAGTCTCCCATGGCTACACCTTC	-	TRBV29-1	-	TRBJ1-2
CASATGTGSYEQYF	TGTGCCAGCGCCACCGGGACAGGGTCCTACGAGCAGTACTTC	-	TRBV9	TRBD1	TRBJ2-7
CASSLTGSYNEQFF	TGTGCCAGCAGTTTAACGGGCTCCTACAATGAGCAGTTCTTC	few	TRBV28	-	TRBJ2-1
CAWSAPIVKGTEAFF	TGTGCCTGGAGTGCCCCGATTGTTAAGGGGACTGAAGCTTTCTTT	-	TRBV30	-	TRBJ1-1
CATSDPTRDGTGELFF	TGTGCCACCAGTGATCCAACGCGGGACGGCACCGGGGAGCTGTTTTTT	-	TRBV24-1	-	TRBJ2-2
CASSQGRQGYNEQFF	TGCGCCAGCAGCCAAGGTAGGCAGGGTTACAATGAGCAGTTCTTC	-	TRBV4-1	-	TRBJ2-1
CASSPLGAGGPNEQFF	TGTGCCAGCTCACCACTCGGAGCGGGGGGGCCGAATGAGCAGTTCTTC	-	TRBV18	TRBD2	TRBJ2-1
CASSLGTLRFEKLFF	TGTGCCAGCAGCTTAGGGACACTTCGGTTCGAAAAACTGTTTTTT	-	TRBV7-6	-	TRBJ1-4
CASSLPWTGGFNQPQHF	TGTGCCAGCAGTTTACCGTGGACAGGGGGCTTCAATCAGCCCCAGCATTTT	-	TRBV28	TRBD1	TRBJ1-5
CASSNTGTGYQPQHF	TGTGCCAGCAGTAACACCGGGACAGGGTACCAGCCCCAGCATTTT	-	TRBV6-5	TRBD1	TRBJ1-5
CASSLDSVPEAFF	TGTGCCAGCAGCTTAGATAGTGTGCCTGAAGCTTTCTTT	-	TRBV7-9	-	TRBJ1-1
CASSGGGAKNEQFF	TGTGCCAGCAGCGGAGGAGGGGCTAAGAATGAGCAGTTCTTC	-	TRBV7-2	-	TRBJ2-1
CASSLGGAYAEAFF	TGTGCCAGCAGCTTAGGCGGGGCTTACGCTGAAGCTTTCTTT	-	TRBV11-2	-	TRBJ1-1
CASSLAGPFHSGNTIYF	TGTGCCAGCAGCTTAGCGGGGCCTTTTCACTCTGGAAACACCATATATTTT	once	TRBV7-8	-	TRBJ1-3
CASSIDRRGLLQETQYF	TGTGCCAGTAGTATAGACCGCAGGGGGCTCCTCCAAGAGACCCAGTACTTC	once	TRBV19	TRBD1	TRBJ2-5
CSVDDRENTEAFF	TGCAGCGTTGACGACAGGGAGAACACTGAAGCTTTCTTT	few	TRBV29-1	TRBD1	TRBJ1-1
CASSLNGQGRGNQPQHF	TGTGCCAGCAGTTTAAACGGACAGGGACGGGGCAATCAGCCCCAGCATTTT	few	TRBV28	TRBD1	TRBJ1-5
CASSAGTENSPLHF	TGCGCCAGCAGCGCCGGGACAGAGAATTCACCCCTCCACTTT	-	TRBV5-1	TRBD1	TRBJ1-6
CATSDYYNEQFF	TGTGCCACCAGTGACTACTACAATGAGCAGTTCTTC	-	TRBV24-1	-	TRBJ2-1
CASSLQANTEAFF	TGTGCCAGCAGCCTACAGGCTAACACTGAAGCTTTCTTT	-	TRBV2	-	TRBJ1-1
CSVVGGVATNEKLFF	TGCAGCGTTGTGGGGGGGGTTGCAACTAATGAAAAACTGTTTTTT	-	TRBV29-1	-	TRBJ1-4